A single T cell receptor beta chain is shown here with its context. The CDR3 has 14 residues. V gave up 3 bases and J gave up 4 bases, with 13 bases separating them. CDR1 and CDR2 from the germline V gene are SGHDT and YYEEEE. Libraries were prepared by immunoSEQ multiplex PCR; TCRdb keeps only in-frame clonotypes and omits some of them. There are more than 35,000 clones in the sample; 91% occur only once, and 7.5% to 9% lies in the top ten. These data belong to a study of T cell changes during pregnancy in multiple sclerosis. This sequence originates from a female donor with multiple sclerosis, enrolled in a pregnancy study. Sequencing used CD8+ T cells from peripheral blood mononuclear cells, obtained after pregnancy. J is TRBJ2-5 and V is TRBV5-6; D uncertain. The CDR3, as DNA: TGTGCCAGCAGCTACTCGTTACGATTAGAGACCCAGTACTTC. It specifies CASSYSLRLETQYF. Together with reference TRBV5-6 and TRBJ2-5, the CDR3 gives the full variable domain: DAGVTQSPTHLIKTRGQQVTLRCSPKSGHDTVSWYQQALGQGPQFIFQYYEEEERQRGNFPDRFSGHQFPNYSSELNVNALLLGDSALYLCASSYSLRLETQYFGPGTRLLVL.